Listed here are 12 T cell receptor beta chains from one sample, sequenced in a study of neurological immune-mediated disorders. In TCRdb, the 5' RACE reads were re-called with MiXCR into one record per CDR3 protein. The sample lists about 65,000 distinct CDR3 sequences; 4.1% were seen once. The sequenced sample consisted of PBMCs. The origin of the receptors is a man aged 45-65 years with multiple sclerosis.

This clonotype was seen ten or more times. CDR3 sequence (DNA): TGTGCCAGCAGCGGGGGGACAGTACCCTATGGGAGGCAGTACTTC. Its protein is CASSGGTVPYGRQYF. This chain joins TRBV5-6 and TRBJ2-7; a weak D match, TRBD1 (7 bases). This CDR3 is 15 amino acids long. V was trimmed by 4 bases and J by 9 bases, leaving 23 bases between them. The V gene's germline CDR1 is SGHDT and CDR2 YYEEEE.

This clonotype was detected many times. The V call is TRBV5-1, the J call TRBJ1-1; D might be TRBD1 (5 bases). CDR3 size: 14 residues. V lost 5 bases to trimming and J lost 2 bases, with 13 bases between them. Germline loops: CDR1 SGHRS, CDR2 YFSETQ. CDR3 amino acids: CASRKIRENTEAFF. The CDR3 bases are TGCGCCAGCAGAAAAATCAGGGAAAACACTGAAGCTTTCTTT.

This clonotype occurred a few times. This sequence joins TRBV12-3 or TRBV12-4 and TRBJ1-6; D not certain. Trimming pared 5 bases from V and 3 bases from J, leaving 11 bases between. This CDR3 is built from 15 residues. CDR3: CASSPQEGYNSPLHF. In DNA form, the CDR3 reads TGTGCCAGCAGTCCCCAGGAGGGCTATAATTCACCCCTCCACTTT.

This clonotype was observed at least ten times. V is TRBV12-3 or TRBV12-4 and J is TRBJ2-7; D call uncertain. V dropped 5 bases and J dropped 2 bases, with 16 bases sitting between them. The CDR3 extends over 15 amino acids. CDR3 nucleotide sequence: TGTGCCAGCAGTCCCCGACAATACCGTGCCTACGAGCAGTACTTC. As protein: CASSPRQYRAYEQYF.

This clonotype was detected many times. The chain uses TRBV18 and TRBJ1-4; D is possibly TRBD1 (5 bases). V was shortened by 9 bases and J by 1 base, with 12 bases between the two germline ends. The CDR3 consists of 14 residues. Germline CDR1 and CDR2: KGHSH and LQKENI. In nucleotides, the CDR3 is TGTGCCAGTACTGAGGGGTTAACTAATGAAAAACTGTTTTTT. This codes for CASTEGLTNEKLFF.

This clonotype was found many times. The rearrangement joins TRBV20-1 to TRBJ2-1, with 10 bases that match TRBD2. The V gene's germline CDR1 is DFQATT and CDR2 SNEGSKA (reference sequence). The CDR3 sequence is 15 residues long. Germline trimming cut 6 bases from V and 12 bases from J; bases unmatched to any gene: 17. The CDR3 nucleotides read TGCAGTGCGGGCGGGCTAGCGGGGGCCCGTAGAGTGCAGTTCTTC. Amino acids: CSAGGLAGARRVQFF.

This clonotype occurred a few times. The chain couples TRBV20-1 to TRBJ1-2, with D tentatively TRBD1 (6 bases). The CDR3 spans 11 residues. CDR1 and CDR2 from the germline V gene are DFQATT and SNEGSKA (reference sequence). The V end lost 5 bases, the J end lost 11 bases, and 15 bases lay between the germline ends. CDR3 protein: CSAQRQEEYTF. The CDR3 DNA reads TGCAGTGCTCAGAGACAGGAAGAATACACCTTC.

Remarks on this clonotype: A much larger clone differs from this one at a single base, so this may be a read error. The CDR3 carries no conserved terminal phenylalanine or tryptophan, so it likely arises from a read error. CDR3 loop: CASSQELGLDGYTI. Written as DNA, the CDR3 is TGTGCCAGCAGCCAAGAGTTGGGTTTGGACGGCTACACCATC. V and J are TRBV3-1 and TRBJ1-2; D is ambiguous. V gave up 0 bases and J gave up 8 bases, with 13 bases separating them. The CDR3 has 14 amino acids. Germline V gene lookup returns CDR1 LGHDT and CDR2 YNNKEL (reference sequence).

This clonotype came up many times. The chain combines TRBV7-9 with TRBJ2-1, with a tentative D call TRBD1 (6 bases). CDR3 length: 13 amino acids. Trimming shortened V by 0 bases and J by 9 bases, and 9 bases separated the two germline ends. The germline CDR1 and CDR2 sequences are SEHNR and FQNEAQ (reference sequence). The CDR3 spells CASSLAGQFEQFF. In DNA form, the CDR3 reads TGTGCCAGCAGCTTAGCCGGACAGTTTGAGCAGTTCTTC.

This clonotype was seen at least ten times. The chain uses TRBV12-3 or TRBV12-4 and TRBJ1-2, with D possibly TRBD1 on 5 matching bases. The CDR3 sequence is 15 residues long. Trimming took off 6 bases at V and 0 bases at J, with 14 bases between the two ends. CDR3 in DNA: TGTGCCAGCAGCCTACAGGCAATAGCTAACTATGGCTACACCTTC. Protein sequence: CASSLQAIANYGYTF.

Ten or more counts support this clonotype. CDR3 amino acids: CSATSSSWYQETQYF. DNA of the CDR3: TGCAGTGCTACCTCTAGCTCTTGGTACCAAGAGACCCAGTACTTC. The rearrangement uses TRBV20-1 and TRBJ2-5; possibly TRBD2 for D (5 bases). With 4 bases removed from V and 0 bases from J, the gap between germline ends came to 15 bases. The CDR3 runs to 15 residues. From germline, CDR1 is DFQATT and CDR2 SNEGSKA (reference sequence).

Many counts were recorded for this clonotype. The CDR3 DNA reads as TGTGCCAGCAAAGGACAGATCAACACCGGGGAGCTGTTTTTT. Its translation is CASKGQINTGELFF. The chain couples TRBV12-3 or TRBV12-4 to TRBJ2-2; TRBD1 is a possible D gene (6 bases). This CDR3 region has 14 residues. Trimming removed 7 bases from V and 2 bases from J, with 11 bases in between.